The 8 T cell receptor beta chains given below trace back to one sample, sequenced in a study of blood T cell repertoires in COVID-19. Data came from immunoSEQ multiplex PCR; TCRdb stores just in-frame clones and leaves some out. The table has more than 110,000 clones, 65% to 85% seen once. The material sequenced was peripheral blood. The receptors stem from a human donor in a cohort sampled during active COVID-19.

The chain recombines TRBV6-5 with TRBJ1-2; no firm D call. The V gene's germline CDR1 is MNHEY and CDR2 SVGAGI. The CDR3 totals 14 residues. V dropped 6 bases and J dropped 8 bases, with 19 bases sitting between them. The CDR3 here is CASSHETRAGGYTF. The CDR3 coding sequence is TGTGCCAGCAGCCATGAAACAAGGGCGGGAGGCTACACCTTC.

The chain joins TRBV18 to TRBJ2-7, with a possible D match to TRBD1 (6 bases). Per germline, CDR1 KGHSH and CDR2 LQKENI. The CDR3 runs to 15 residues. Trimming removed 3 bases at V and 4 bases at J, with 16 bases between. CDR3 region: CASSPVNRDEYEQYF. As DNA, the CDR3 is TGTGCCAGCTCACCGGTAAACAGGGACGAATACGAGCAGTACTTC.

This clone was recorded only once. DNA for the CDR3: TGTGCCAGCAGTGGGGGGACAGGGATGGAGCAGTACTTC. Its protein is CASSGGTGMEQYF. The chain recombines TRBV25-1 with TRBJ2-7, with TRBD1 identical over 9 bases. The CDR3 runs to 13 residues. Germline assignment: CDR1 MGHDK and CDR2 SYGVNS. J gave up 7 bases and V 4 bases, and 5 bases lay outside the gene matches.

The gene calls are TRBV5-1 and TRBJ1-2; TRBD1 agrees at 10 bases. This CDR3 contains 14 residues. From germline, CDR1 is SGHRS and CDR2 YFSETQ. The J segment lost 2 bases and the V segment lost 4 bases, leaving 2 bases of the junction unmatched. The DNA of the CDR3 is TGCGCCAGCAGCGGGGACAGGGGAAACTATGGCTACACCTTC. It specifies CASSGDRGNYGYTF.

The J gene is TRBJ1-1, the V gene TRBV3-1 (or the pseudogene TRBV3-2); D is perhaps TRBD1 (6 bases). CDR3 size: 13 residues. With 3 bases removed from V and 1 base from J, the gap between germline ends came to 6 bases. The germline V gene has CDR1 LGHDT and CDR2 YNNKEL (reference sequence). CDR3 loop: CASSQGQNTEAFF. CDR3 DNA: TGTGCCAGCAGCCAGGGACAGAACACTGAAGCTTTCTTT.

CDR3 in amino acids: CASSDQRGGQETQYF. CDR3 bases: TGCGCCAGCAGTGACCAGCGGGGAGGCCAAGAGACCCAGTACTTC. The rearrangement joins TRBV10-1 to TRBJ2-5; 7 nucleotides line up with TRBD2. CDR3 length: 15 residues. The germline gives CDR1 WNHNN, CDR2 SYGVQD (reference sequence). The V segment lost 3 bases and the J segment 1 base; nucleotides outside the gene matches: 5.

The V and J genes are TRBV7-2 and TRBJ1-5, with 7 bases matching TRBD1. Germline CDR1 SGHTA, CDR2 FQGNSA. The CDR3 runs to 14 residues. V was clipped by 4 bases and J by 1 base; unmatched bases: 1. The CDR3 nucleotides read TGTGCCAGCAGCTCGGGACAGAGCAATCAGCCCCAGCATTTT. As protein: CASSSGQSNQPQHF.

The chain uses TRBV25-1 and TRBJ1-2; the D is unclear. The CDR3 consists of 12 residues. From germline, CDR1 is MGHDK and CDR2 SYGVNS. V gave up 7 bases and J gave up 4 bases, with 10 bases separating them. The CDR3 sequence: CASTGESYGYTF. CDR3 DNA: TGTGCCAGCACCGGGGAGAGCTATGGCTACACCTTC.